This record looks at one T cell receptor beta chain sequence and its context. Antigen unknown. The sample belongs to a study of cytomegalovirus exposure and HLA in healthy donors. Germline CDR1 is MGHRA and CDR2 is YSYEKL. This CDR3 contains 19 residues. V lost 2 bases and J lost 7; bases outside the gene matches: 20. Whole-study findings and limits: Altogether, 150 to 200 TCR beta chains were recorded as cytomegalovirus-associated.

Sequenced by immunoSEQ multiplex PCR; TCRdb stores in-frame clones only, minus some. Among over 200,000 clones listed, roughly 87% were seen once. V usage is TRBV4-1 and J usage is TRBJ2-1, with TRBD1 matching over 7 bases. The source is a woman aged 18-29 years in good health and CMV-seropositive. Sequencing was performed on PBMCs. CDR3 residues: CASSQRTGEGGGGGNEQFF. The CDR3 DNA reads as TGCGCCAGCAGCCAAAGGACAGGTGAGGGTGGGGGCGGCGGGAATGAGCAGTTCTTC.